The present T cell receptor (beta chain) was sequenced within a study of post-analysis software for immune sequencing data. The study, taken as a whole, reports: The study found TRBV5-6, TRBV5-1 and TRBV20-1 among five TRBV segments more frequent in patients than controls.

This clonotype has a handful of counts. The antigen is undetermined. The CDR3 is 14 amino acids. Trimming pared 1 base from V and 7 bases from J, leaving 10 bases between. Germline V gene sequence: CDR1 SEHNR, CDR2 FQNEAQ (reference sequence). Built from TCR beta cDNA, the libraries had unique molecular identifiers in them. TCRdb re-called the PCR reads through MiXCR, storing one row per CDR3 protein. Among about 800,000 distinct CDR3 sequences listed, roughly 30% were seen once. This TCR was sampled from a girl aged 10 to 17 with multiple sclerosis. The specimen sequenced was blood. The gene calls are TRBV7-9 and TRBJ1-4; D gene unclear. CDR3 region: CASSLGARREKLFF. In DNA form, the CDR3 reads TGTGCCAGCAGCTTAGGGGCAAGACGTGAAAAACTGTTTTTT.